Listed below are T cell receptor delta chains from one sample, sequenced in a study of Vδ1+ human thymocytes. TCRdb reanalyzed the multiplex PCR reads using CATT. The table has about 55,000 delta-chain clones, 15% to 20% seen once. Sequencing was done on a sample of Vdelta1+ gamma-delta thymocytes from the thymus. The origin of the receptors is a boy in the first two years of life who had congenital heart surgery. Each CDR3 is given with its conserved first and last residue. A D gene is named only where the DNA matches it firmly. Clone size is not always given. Where it is, it says once, few, many or a class for expanded clones.

d_gene	v_gene	abundance	j_gene	CDR3aa	CDR3nt
.	TRAV29/DV5	.	TRDJ1	CSVLLCSNPLHSYSIYTGGYTDKLIF	.
.	TRDV1	few	TRDJ1	CALGVPSGPPKLIF	TGTGCTCTTGGGGTTCCTTCCGGTCCCCCGAAACTCATCTTT
.	TRDV1	.	TRDJ1	CALGEHGKLIF	TGTGCTCTTGGGGAACACGGCAAACTCATCTTT
TRDD3	TRDV1	.	TRDJ1	CALGVIGGYARQLTDKLIF	TGTGCTCTTGGAGTAATCGGGGGATACGCACGGCAACTCACCGATAAACTCATCTTT
.	TRDV1	.	TRDJ1	CALGPLGGTQYWADKLIF	TGTGCTCTTGGGCCCCTGGGTGGTACCCAGTACTGGGCCGATAAACTCATCTTT
.	TRDV1	.	TRDJ1	CALGDPGVGIVLPDKLIF	TGTGCTCTTGGGGACCCGGGAGTGGGGATTGTATTGCCCGATAAACTCATCTTT
TRDD3	TRAV29/DV5	.	TRDJ1	CAASESTRPSIYWGIRSDKLIF	TGTGCAGCAAGCGAATCCACACGGCCTTCTATATACTGGGGGATACGATCCGATAAACTCATCTTT
TRDD3	TRDV1	.	TRDJ1	CALGELAPGYGSGPADKLIF	TGTGCTCTTGGGGAACTAGCCCCGGGATACGGCTCGGGGCCAGCCGATAAACTCATCTTT
TRDD3	TRDV2	few	TRDJ1	CACDSLPTRLLGDKRTDKLIF	TGTGCCTGTGACTCTCTTCCTACAAGACTACTGGGGGATAAACGCACCGATAAACTCATCTTT
TRDD3	TRDV1	few	TRDJ1	CALGEPGSYSLLGDTAPLKLIF	TGTGCTCTTGGGGAACCGGGTTCCTACTCTCTACTGGGGGATACTGCCCCCCTTAAACTCATCTTT
TRDD3	TRDV2	few	TRDJ1	CACDTGTPTPFLGDTSDKLIF	TGTGCCTGTGACACCGGGACTCCTACCCCTTTTCTGGGGGATACTTCCGATAAACTCATCTTT
.	TRDV1	.	TRDJ1	CALEIPRARPTDKLIF	TGTGCTCTTGAAATACCACGGGCTAGACCTACCGATAAACTCATCTTT
TRDD2	TRDV1	few	TRDJ1	CALGGSYGVRTPYTDKLIF	TGTGCTCTTGGGGGTTCCTACGGGGTGAGGACACCCTACACCGATAAACTCATCTTT
.	TRDV1	few	TRDJ1	CALVSFPKALTPLYTDKLIF	TGTGCTCTTGTTAGCTTCCCTAAGGCCCTCACCCCTCTGTACACCGATAAACTCATCTTT
TRDD3	TRDV1	.	TRDJ1	CALGERGLPSDWGIHPDKLIF	TGTGCTCTTGGGGAAAGGGGGCTTCCTTCGGACTGGGGGATTCACCCCGATAAACTCATCTTT
TRDD3	TRDV1	few	TRDJ1	CALGELKEAPYSGGYGGDKLIF	TGTGCTCTTGGGGAACTAAAGGAGGCCCCCTACTCCGGGGGATACGGGGGCGATAAACTCATCTTT
TRDD3	TRDV1	few	TRDJ1	CALGEQLDWGVYTDKLIF	TGTGCTCTTGGGGAACAACTTGACTGGGGGGTGTACACCGATAAACTCATCTTT
.	TRDV1	.	TRDJ1	CALGEVGQECIPGYTDKLIF	TGTGCTCTTGGGGAAGTTGGTCAAGAGTGCATCCCCGGGTACACCGATAAACTCATCTTT
TRDD2	TRDV1	.	TRDJ1	CALGPSAFLRSPPYPKLIF	TGTGCTCTTGGGCCTTCGGCCTTCCTACGATCGCCTCCTTACCCTAAACTCATCTTT
.	TRDV1	.	TRDJ1	CALGERRPQYQVGVTDKLIF	TGTGCTCTTGGGGAACGGAGGCCTCAATACCAAGTCGGGGTCACCGATAAACTCATCTTT
.	TRDV1	.	TRDJ1	CALGETRYKSQTSGTDKLIF	TGTGCTCTTGGGGAAACCCGCTATAAATCCCAGACATCGGGAACCGATAAACTCATCTTT
TRDD3	TRDV2	.	TRDJ1	CACDPDLFLPTLGDPSYTDKLIF	TGTGCCTGTGACCCGGACTTGTTCCTACCGACCCTGGGGGATCCTTCCTACACCGATAAACTCATCTTT
.	TRDV1	few	TRDJ1	CALGPGGAHDKLIF	TGTGCTCTTGGTCCGGGGGGGGCTCACGATAAACTCATCTTT
.	TRDV1	few	TRDJ1	CALGHHGVFNDKLIF	TGTGCTCTTGGGCACCATGGGGTCTTTAACGATAAACTCATCTTT
TRDD3	TRDV1	.	TRDJ1	CALGEPGPTFYWGIRYTDKLIF	TGTGCTCTTGGGGAACCAGGTCCTACGTTTTACTGGGGGATACGCTACACCGATAAACTCATCTTT
.	TRDV1	.	TRDJ1	CALEAPMGGTEADKLIF	TGTGCTCTTGAGGCCCCCATGGGGGGTACCGAGGCCGATAAACTCATCTTT
TRDD3	TRDV1	few	TRDJ1	CALGGGPRSTGGYYANKLIF	TGTGCTCTTGGGGGGGGCCCTCGAAGTACTGGGGGATACTACGCTAATAAACTCATCTTT
.	TRDV1	few	TRDJ1	CALGELDNHCRTHTDKLIF	TGTGCTCTTGGGGAACTAGATAACCACTGCCGTACCCACACCGATAAACTCATCTTT
TRDD3	TRDV1	few	TRDJ1	CALGELRGYWGIFTDKLIF	TGTGCTCTTGGGGAACTTCGGGGTTACTGGGGGATTTTCACCGATAAACTCATCTTT
TRDD3	TRDV1	few	TRDJ2	CALGPQNPGLGDGPVTAQLFF	TGTGCTCTTGGGCCCCAAAATCCTGGACTGGGGGATGGCCCAGTGACAGCACAACTCTTCTTT
.	TRDV1	few	TRDJ1	CALGESPNPPFRLDRGGKLIF	TGTGCTCTTGGGGAATCCCCTAATCCCCCCTTTCGACTGGACCGAGGCGGTAAACTCATCTTT
TRDD3	TRDV1	.	TRDJ1	CALGIRNSWGTWGTDKPIF	TGTGCTCTTGGGATACGTAACTCCTGGGGGACTTGGGGCACCGATAAACCCATCTTT
.	TRDV1	.	TRDJ1	CALGDPSFLRYWGYTDKLIF	TGTGCTCTTGGGGACCCCTCCTTCCTCCGGTACTGGGGGTACACCGATAAACTCATCTTT
.	TRDV1	.	TRDJ1	CALGELYPYRIGLGTDKLIF	TGTGCTCTTGGGGAACTATATCCCTACAGGATAGGGTTGGGCACCGATAAACTCATCTTT
TRDD3	TRDV2	few	TRDJ1	CACDTVSSPPRLGDTRPDKLIF	TGTGCCTGTGACACCGTATCTAGTCCCCCTAGACTGGGGGATACGCGACCCGATAAACTCATCTTT
TRDD3	TRDV1	.	TRDJ1	CALGGYRTGGQYTDKLIF	TGTGCTCTTGGGGGTTACCGTACTGGGGGCCAGTACACCGATAAACTCATCTTT
TRDD3	TRDV1	.	TRDJ1	CALGAYVPAGDRTAYTDKLIF	TGTGCTCTTGGGGCTTACGTCCCCGCGGGGGATCGAACGGCATACACCGATAAACTCATCTTT
TRDD3	TRDV1	.	TRDJ1	CALGEPTSYGRTGGYRTILYTDKLIF	TGTGCTCTTGGGGAACCCACCTCCTACGGGCGTACTGGGGGATACCGTACGATCCTGTACACCGATAAACTCATCTTT
.	TRDV1	few	TRDJ1	CALGEHVPPGHLGPLYTDKLIF	TGTGCTCTTGGGGAACATGTCCCCCCCGGGCACCTGGGACCCTTGTACACCGATAAACTCATCTTT
.	TRDV1	.	TRDJ1	CALGDPRLPPPVSTDKLIF	TGTGCTCTTGGGGATCCTCGCCTCCCACCCCCCGTTAGTACCGATAAACTCATCTTT
.	TRDV1	few	TRDJ1	CALGEGRGRSRPYTDKLIF	TGTGCTCTTGGGGAAGGACGGGGGAGGTCCAGACCGTACACCGATAAACTCATCTTT
TRDD3	TRDV1	.	TRDJ1	CALGELTIGGYVTDKLIF	TGTGCTCTTGGGGAACTCACGATCGGGGGATACGTCACCGATAAACTCATCTTT
TRDD3	TRDV1	.	TRDJ1	CALGELHTSYERDWGMRGTDKLIF	TGTGCTCTTGGGGAGCTCCACACTTCCTACGAACGCGACTGGGGGATGCGGGGGACCGATAAACTCATCTTT
TRDD3	TRDV1	.	TRDJ2	CALGEGILNHTNWGILRRLTAQLFF	TGTGCTCTTGGGGAAGGGATCCTAAATCACACTAACTGGGGGATACTCAGGCGGTTGACAGCACAACTCTTCTTT
.	TRDV1	.	TRDJ2	CALGDPVEGLQFPILTAQLFF	TGTGCTCTTGGGGACCCCGTGGAAGGCCTTCAGTTTCCGATACTGACAGCACAACTCTTCTTT
TRDD3	TRDV1	.	TRDJ1	CALGESRLLGVQYIDKLIF	TGTGCTCTTGGGGAATCGAGGCTACTGGGGGTTCAGTACATCGATAAACTCATCTTT
TRDD3	TRDV1	.	TRDJ1	CALGELWAGYDKLIF	TGTGCTCTTGGGGAACTGTGGGCGGGATACGACAAACTCATCTTT
.	TRDV1	.	TRDJ1	CALGELVAPISRWGLAPIIVIF	TGTGCTCTTGGGGAACTAGTGGCGCCTATTTCCCGTTGGGGGCTTGCTCCGATTATAGTCATCTTT
.	TRDV2	.	TRDJ1	CACVLARTGKYADKPIF	TGTGCCTGTGTATTGGCCCGTACTGGAAAGTATGCCGATAAACCCATCTTT
.	TRDV1	.	TRDJ1	CALGEDPFKIPTKDGGLHKLIF	TGTGCTCTTGGGGAAGACCCCTTTAAAATTCCTACGAAGGATGGGGGATTGCATAAACTCATCTTT
.	TRDV1	.	TRDJ1	CALGEPGRTYTDKLIF	TGTGCTCTTGGGGAACCGGGCCGGACCTACACCGATAAACTCATCTTT
.	TRDV1	few	TRDJ1	CALGELAIALPTVSTHKLIF	TGTGCTCTTGGGGAACTAGCGATCGCCCTCCCCACGGTATCTACCCATAAACTCATCTTT
TRDD3	TRDV1	.	TRDJ1	CALGERSSSYAGGYATDKLIF	TGTGCTCTTGGGGAACGCTCATCTTCCTACGCTGGGGGATACGCCACCGATAAACTCATCTTT
TRDD3	TRDV1	few	TRDJ1	CALGDHAPIRSSWGILVPDKLIF	TGTGCTCTTGGGGACCACGCCCCCATACGCTCTAGCTGGGGGATACTGGTTCCCGATAAACTCATCTTT
.	TRDV1	.	TRDJ1	CALGERPLLKYWEILYTDKLIF	TGTGCTCTTGGGGAACGGCCCCTCCTAAAGTACTGGGAGATCTTGTACACCGATAAACTCATCTTT
.	TRDV1	few	TRDJ1	CALGPVAGRYISDKLIF	TGTGCTCTGGGTCCGGTTGCCGGGCGGTACATTTCCGATAAACTCATCTTT
TRDD3	TRDV1	few	TRDJ1	CALGGGVSQPGTGGADKLIF	TGTGCTCTTGGGGGAGGGGTTAGTCAGCCTGGTACTGGGGGAGCCGATAAACTCATCTTT